The TCR beta chain under discussion was sequenced for a study of long-term antiretroviral therapy in people with HIV. CDR3 length: 15 amino acids. The V gene's germline CDR1 is SEHNR and CDR2 FQNEAQ (reference sequence). V was clipped by 2 bases and J by 3 bases, with 11 bases between them. The authors ran the immunoSEQ assay, v3.0, at survey level. Generated by immunoSEQ multiplex PCR, the TCRdb table keeps only in-frame clones and is missing some. The sample holds 25,000 to 35,000 clones, 70% to 90% seen once. Study-level findings and limits: Post-ART, diversity grew, though it stayed under transplant donor control levels. Whichever time point was examined, clones expanded before ART dominated the repertoire.

For this clone: Its antigen remains unidentified.

V gene TRBV7-9 combines with J gene TRBJ2-1; D remains unclear. Here the sequenced sample was unsorted PBMCs, taken 3.2 years before starting antiretroviral therapy. The receptor's source is a man over 45 with HIV. The CDR3 DNA is TGTGCCAGCAGCTTATCGGCTGGGGTCTACAATGAGCAGTTCTTC. Protein product: CASSLSAGVYNEQFF.